These 25 T cell receptor beta chains were all obtained from the same sample, sequenced in a study of T cells in tumors and immune-related adverse events (dated by TCRdb to 2020 to 2023). Library prep was done by the immunoSEQ multiplex PCR assay. The table was pulled from immuneACCESS by TCRdb, which kept in-frame rearrangements only. Such tables lose some clones; where checked, under half of the loss comes from unresolved V genes, and the rest has no known cause. This sample lists about 24,000 clones; about nine tenths were detected once. The ten largest make up 1.3% to 1.5% of the sample. The treatment or condition label, read with the paper, signifies: nivolumab (PD-1 blockade) given before sampling. The sequencing here drew on lymph node tissue, taken from a patient treated with anti-PD-1 therapy. Receptors originate from a female donor with metastatic renal cell carcinoma.

The chain couples TRBV7-6 to TRBJ2-3, with D perhaps TRBD2 (6 bases). The CDR3 runs 14 residues. Trimming cost V 4 bases and J 1 base, with 9 bases left between them. Germline CDR1 is SGHVS and CDR2 is FNYEAQ. CDR3 DNA: TGTGCCAGCAGCTCTCGCGGGGGCACAGATACGCAGTATTTT. This codes for CASSSRGGTDTQYF.

The chain has TRBV5-1 and TRBJ2-5; perhaps TRBD2 as D (5 bases). The CDR3 has 15 residues. V was pared by 0 bases and J by 5 bases, with 14 bases between. CDR1 and CDR2 from the germline V gene are SGHRS and YFSETQ. The CDR3 region is CASSLVLGSRETQYF. In DNA, the CDR3 is TGCGCCAGCAGCTTGGTTTTAGGGAGTAGGGAGACCCAGTACTTC.

This chain links TRBV5-1 with TRBJ2-6; a weak D match, TRBD1 (6 bases). V was pared by 3 bases and J by 0 bases, with 13 bases between. The germline CDR1 and CDR2 sequences are SGHRS and YFSETQ. The length of the CDR3 is 17 residues. CDR3 in amino acids: CASSSETGFSGANVLTF. The DNA of the CDR3 is TGCGCCAGCAGCTCAGAGACAGGTTTCTCTGGGGCCAACGTCCTGACTTTC.

The chain is built from TRBV14 and TRBJ1-4, with D maybe TRBD1 (5 bases). Germline CDR1 and CDR2: SGHDN and FVKESK. The CDR3 contains 17 residues. Trimming cost V 3 bases and J 5 bases, with 19 bases left between them. The CDR3 spells CASSQPYPGQANEKLFF. CDR3 in DNA: TGTGCCAGCAGCCAGCCCTACCCGGGGCAGGCGAATGAAAAACTGTTTTTT. Looking up the rest from reference TRBV14 and TRBJ1-4 gives the full variable domain: EAGVTQFPSHSVIEKGQTVTLRCDPISGHDNLYWYRRVMGKEIKFLLHFVKESKQDESGMPNNRFLAERTGGTYSTLKVQPAELEDSGVYFCASSQPYPGQANEKLFFGSGTQLSVL.

The chain uses TRBV5-1 and TRBJ2-7; 11 bases map to TRBD1. The CDR3 totals 15 residues. The V segment lost 2 bases and the J segment 3 bases; nucleotides outside the gene matches: 4. Germline CDR1 reads SGHRS; CDR2 reads YFSETQ. CDR3 in DNA: TGCGCCAGCAGCTTCTTTGGGACAGGGGGCTACGAGCAGTACTTC. Its translation: CASSFFGTGGYEQYF. The full variable domain, its missing parts supplied by reference TRBV5-1 and TRBJ2-7, is KAGVTQTPRYLIKTRGQQVTLSCSPISGHRSVSWYQQTPGQGLQFLFEYFSETQRNKGNFPGRFSGRQFSNSRSEMNVSTLELGDSALYLCASSFFGTGGYEQYFGPGTRLTVT.

The V gene is TRBV11-2, the J gene TRBJ2-2; D call uncertain. This CDR3 region has 13 residues. From germline, CDR1 is SGHAT and CDR2 FQNNGV. V was cut by 1 base and J by 6 bases, with 6 bases left in between. The CDR3 DNA reads as TGTGCCAGCAGCTTAGGTCGCTCCGGGGAGCTGTTTTTT. Amino acid sequence: CASSLGRSGELFF.

The CDR3 DNA reads as TGTGCCAGCAGTTGGCAACAGGGGATTGGGCAGCCCCAGCATTTT. Protein sequence: CASSWQQGIGQPQHF. The chain couples TRBV6-6 to TRBJ1-5, with 7 bases lining up with TRBD1. Germline values: CDR1 MNHNY, CDR2 SVGAGI (reference sequence). V lost 4 bases to trimming and J lost 7 bases; unmatched junction nucleotides: 10. The CDR3 totals 15 residues.

The J gene is TRBJ1-2, the V gene TRBV18; 7 nucleotides agree with TRBD1. J lost 10 bases, V lost 6 bases, and 11 bases had no gene match. Germline loops: CDR1 KGHSH, CDR2 LQKENI. The CDR3 has 13 amino acids. The CDR3 nucleotides read TGTGCCAGCTCTCGAACAGGGGCCGAGTCCTACACCTTC. Its protein product is CASSRTGAESYTF.

With respect to this clone: The junction does not match germline at one end; this may be a read error. The rearrangement joins TRBV7-7 to TRBJ2-1; the D gene is possibly TRBD2 (6 bases). The CDR3 totals 15 residues. CDR1 is SSHAT and CDR2 is FNYEAQ in the germline V gene (reference sequence). The CDR3 DNA reads TGTGCTAGCAGTCTTCAGGTCTCCGGGGGTGATGAGCAGTTCTTC. Translation: CASSLQVSGGDEQFF.

The chain couples TRBV4-2 to TRBJ2-1; 16 bases map to TRBD2. From germline, CDR1 is LGHNA and CDR2 YNFKEQ. V dropped 4 bases and J dropped 12; count of bases not matched to a gene: 12. The length of the CDR3 is 17 residues. CDR3 residues: CASSPGTSGGASVGQFF. CDR3 bases: TGTGCCAGCAGCCCCGGGACTAGCGGGGGGGCCTCGGTTGGGCAGTTCTTC.

The chain uses TRBV2 and TRBJ2-5, with 14 bases matching TRBD2. V lost 6 bases to trimming and J lost 0 bases; unmatched junction nucleotides: 6. This CDR3 spans 17 amino acids. CDR1 and CDR2 (germline): SNHLY, FYNNEI. CDR3: CASRTGLAGAYQETQYF. CDR3 nucleotide sequence: TGTGCCAGCAGGACGGGACTAGCGGGGGCCTACCAAGAGACCCAGTACTTC.

The chain carries TRBV18 and TRBJ2-1; D remains unclear. Germline CDR1 KGHSH, CDR2 LQKENI. CDR3 length equals 13 residues. Trimming cost V 3 bases and J 6 bases, with 9 bases left between them. Written as DNA, the CDR3 is TGTGCCAGCTCACCTTCCGGGCTCAATGAGCAGTTCTTC. This sequence encodes CASSPSGLNEQFF. The whole variable domain, filled in from reference TRBV18 and TRBJ2-1, reads NAGVMQNPRHLVRRRGQEARLRCSPMKGHSHVYWYRQLPEEGLKFMVYLQKENIIDESGMPKERFSAEFPKEGPSILRIQQVVRGDSAAYFCASSPSGLNEQFFGPGTRLTVL.

This chain joins TRBV2 and TRBJ2-5; TRBD2 is a possible D gene (5 bases). Trimming pared 6 bases from V and 0 bases from J, leaving 5 bases between. This CDR3 is 12 amino acids long. Germline V lookup: CDR1 SNHLY, CDR2 FYNNEI. CDR3 in amino acids: CASREDQETQYF. CDR3 bases: TGTGCCAGCAGGGAGGACCAAGAGACCCAGTACTTC.

The chain joins TRBV7-9 to TRBJ2-4; TRBD1 is a possible D gene (5 bases). The germline V gene encodes CDR1 SEHNR and CDR2 FQNEAQ (reference sequence). With 4 bases removed from V and 7 bases from J, the gap between germline ends came to 20 bases. The CDR3 has 16 residues. This chain's CDR3 is CASSSGQRPHNNIQYF. In DNA, the CDR3 is TGTGCCAGCAGCTCAGGACAAAGGCCCCACAACAACATTCAGTACTTC.

The chain uses TRBV7-2 and TRBJ1-2; a weak D match, TRBD1 (5 bases). The V gene's germline CDR1 is SGHTA and CDR2 FQGNSA. This CDR3 comprises 13 residues. V lost 5 bases and J lost 8, with 15 bases in between. The chain's CDR3 is CASSPGQGEGYTF. The CDR3 DNA reads as TGTGCCAGCAGCCCCGGGCAGGGAGAAGGCTACACCTTC.

The chain couples TRBV5-1 to TRBJ2-5, with a weak D call TRBD1 (6 bases). The CDR3 spans 13 residues. CDR1 and CDR2 (germline): SGHRS, YFSETQ. V was clipped by 4 bases and J by 5 bases, with 12 bases between them. The CDR3 loop is CASSPDSLETQYF. CDR3 DNA: TGCGCCAGCAGCCCGGACAGTCTGGAGACCCAGTACTTC.

The CDR3 here is CASSFRDNTDTQYF. The CDR3 nucleotides read TGCGCCAGCAGCTTCCGGGACAATACAGATACGCAGTATTTT. This rearrangement joins TRBV5-1 to TRBJ2-3, with D possibly TRBD1 on 6 matching bases. The CDR3 spans 14 residues. The V end was cut by 2 bases, the J end by 3 bases, with 10 bases between. The germline V gene has CDR1 SGHRS and CDR2 YFSETQ.

This chain connects TRBV6-1 to TRBJ1-2; D gene ambiguous. The CDR3 is made up of 12 amino acids. In germline, CDR1 is MNHNS, CDR2 SASEGT. Trimming removed 8 bases from V and 1 base from J, with 8 bases in between. CDR3 bases: TGTGCCAGCTCTGTCTATAACTATGGCTACACCTTC. Protein product: CASSVYNYGYTF.

This chain links TRBV4-3 with TRBJ2-7, with D perhaps TRBD2 (5 bases). From germline, CDR1 is LGHNA and CDR2 YSLEER. The ends were cut back, 4 bases at V and 3 bases at J, with 13 bases in the middle. This CDR3 region has 14 residues. The CDR3 spells CASSRSGLGYEQYF. The CDR3 DNA reads as TGCGCCAGCAGCCGGTCAGGACTTGGCTACGAGCAGTACTTC.

J is TRBJ2-7 and V is TRBV2; 7 bases map to TRBD2. CDR1 and CDR2 from the germline V gene are SNHLY and FYNNEI. V lost 7 bases to trimming and J lost 4 bases; unmatched junction nucleotides: 10. This CDR3 comprises 14 residues. This chain's CDR3 is CASKRASGPYEQYF. CDR3 coding DNA: TGTGCCAGCAAGCGGGCTAGCGGACCTTACGAGCAGTACTTC.

This clone was seen only once. V gene TRBV5-4 combines with J gene TRBJ1-1; no firm D call. This CDR3 is 12 amino acids long. The V gene lost 2 bases and the J gene lost 5 bases, with 7 bases spanning the gap. Germline-derived CDR1 and CDR2 are SGHNT and YYREEE (reference sequence). CDR3 in DNA: TGTGCCAGCAGCTTTCGGTGGACTGAAGCTTTCTTT. Protein: CASSFRWTEAFF.

The chain links TRBV6-5 to TRBJ2-1; 8 bases are shared with TRBD2. The V and J ends lost 3 bases and 9 bases, in that order; junction bases with no gene match: 13. Germline V CDR1 and CDR2: MNHEY, SVGAGI. The CDR3 runs 16 residues. The CDR3 DNA follows: TGTGCCAGCAGTTATAACCTGGCGGGAGGAAGGATTGAGCAGTTCTTC. Encoded protein: CASSYNLAGGRIEQFF.

Worth noting for this clone: A junction boundary mismatches the germline segment, possibly from a read error. The gene calls are TRBV2 and TRBJ2-3; D gene uncertain. Germline V gene data show CDR1 as SNHLY and CDR2 as FYNNEI. This CDR3 has 10 residues. The CDR3 DNA reads as TGTGCCAGCAGTGCATATACGAAGTATTTT. Its translation: CASSAYTKYF.

The chain links TRBV15 to TRBJ2-3; possibly TRBD2 for D (6 bases). Germline values: CDR1 LNHNV, CDR2 YYDKDF (reference sequence). V was cut by 3 bases and J by 4 bases, with 14 bases left in between. The CDR3 length is 15 residues. CDR3 DNA sequence: TGTGCCACCAGCAGCGGAGGGGATCCGGCAGATACGCAGTATTTT. Its protein product is CATSSGGDPADTQYF.

As DNA, the CDR3 is TGTGCCAGCAGAGATGTTACAGGGGAGAACACTGAAGCTTTCTTT. As protein: CASRDVTGENTEAFF. The chain has TRBV7-9 and TRBJ1-1, with 7 bases lining up with TRBD1. The germline V gene encodes CDR1 SEHNR and CDR2 FQNEAQ (reference sequence). The ends lost 6 bases at V and 1 base at J; junction bases unmatched: 8. CDR3 size: 15 residues.